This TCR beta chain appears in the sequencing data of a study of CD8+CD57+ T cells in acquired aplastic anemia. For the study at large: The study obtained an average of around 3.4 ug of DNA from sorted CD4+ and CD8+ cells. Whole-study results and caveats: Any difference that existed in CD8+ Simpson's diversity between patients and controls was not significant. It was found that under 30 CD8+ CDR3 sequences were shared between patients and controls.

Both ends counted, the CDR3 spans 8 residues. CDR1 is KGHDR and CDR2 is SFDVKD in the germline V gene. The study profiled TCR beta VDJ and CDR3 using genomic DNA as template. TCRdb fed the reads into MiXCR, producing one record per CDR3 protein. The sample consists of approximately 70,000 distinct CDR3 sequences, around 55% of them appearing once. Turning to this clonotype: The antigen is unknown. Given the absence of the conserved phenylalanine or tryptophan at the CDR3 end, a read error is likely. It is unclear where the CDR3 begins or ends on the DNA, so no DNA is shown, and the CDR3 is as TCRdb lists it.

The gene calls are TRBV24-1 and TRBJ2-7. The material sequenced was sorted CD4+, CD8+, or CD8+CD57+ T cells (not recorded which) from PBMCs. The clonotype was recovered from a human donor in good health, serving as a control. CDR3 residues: CATSDRLS.